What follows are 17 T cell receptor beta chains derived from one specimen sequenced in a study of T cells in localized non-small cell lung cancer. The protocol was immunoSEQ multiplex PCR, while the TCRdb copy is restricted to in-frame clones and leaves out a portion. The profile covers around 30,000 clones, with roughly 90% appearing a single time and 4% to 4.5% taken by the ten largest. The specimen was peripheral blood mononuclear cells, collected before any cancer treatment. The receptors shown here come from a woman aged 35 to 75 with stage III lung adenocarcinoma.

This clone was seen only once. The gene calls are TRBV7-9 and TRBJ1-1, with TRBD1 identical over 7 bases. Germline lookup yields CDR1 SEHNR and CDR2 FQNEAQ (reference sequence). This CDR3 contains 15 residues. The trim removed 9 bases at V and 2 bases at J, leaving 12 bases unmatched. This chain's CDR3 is CASLRQGPSNTEAFF. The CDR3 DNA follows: TGTGCCAGTCTCAGACAGGGCCCCTCCAACACTGAAGCTTTCTTT.

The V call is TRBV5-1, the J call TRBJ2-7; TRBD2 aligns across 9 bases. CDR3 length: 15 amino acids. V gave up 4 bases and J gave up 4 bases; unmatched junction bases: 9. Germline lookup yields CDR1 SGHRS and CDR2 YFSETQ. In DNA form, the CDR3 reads TGCGCCAGCAGCCGTAGCGGGAGTGGGGGTTACGAGCAGTACTTC. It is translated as CASSRSGSGGYEQYF.

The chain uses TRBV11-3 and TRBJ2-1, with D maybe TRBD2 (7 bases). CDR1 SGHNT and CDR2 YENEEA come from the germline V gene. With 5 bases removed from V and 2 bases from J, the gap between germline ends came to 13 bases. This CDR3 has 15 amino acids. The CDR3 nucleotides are TGTGCCAGCAGCCCCTCGCGGGGGCCCTACAATGAGCAGTTCTTC. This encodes CASSPSRGPYNEQFF. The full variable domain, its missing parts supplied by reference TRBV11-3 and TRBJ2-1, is EAGVVQSPRYKIIEKKQPVAFWCNPISGHNTLYWYLQNLGQGPELLIRYENEEAVDDSQLPKDRFSAERLKGVDSTLKIQPAELGDSAVYLCASSPSRGPYNEQFFGPGTRLTVL.

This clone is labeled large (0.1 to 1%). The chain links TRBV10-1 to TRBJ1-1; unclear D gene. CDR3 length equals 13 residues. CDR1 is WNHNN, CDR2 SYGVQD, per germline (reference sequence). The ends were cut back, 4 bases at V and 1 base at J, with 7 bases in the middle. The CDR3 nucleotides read TGCGCCAGCAGTGTGGCTTCGAACACTGAAGCTTTCTTT. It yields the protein CASSVASNTEAFF.

Here the CDR3 reads CASSLGGTGDYGYTF. Written as DNA, the CDR3 is TGTGCCAGCAGCTTGGGCGGGACAGGGGACTATGGCTACACCTTC. The V call is TRBV5-4, the J call TRBJ1-2; TRBD1 aligns across 10 bases. V was clipped by 0 bases and J by 3 bases; unmatched bases: 2. Germline V gene sequence: CDR1 SGHNT, CDR2 YYREEE (reference sequence). This CDR3 has 15 amino acids.

DNA of the CDR3: TGTGCCAGCAGCCAAGGGCAGCTCTATGGCTACACCTTC. Residues: CASSQGQLYGYTF. The chain combines TRBV14 with TRBJ1-2, with D unclear. CDR3 length: 13 residues. V lost 1 base to trimming and J lost 4 bases, with 7 bases between them. Germline assignment: CDR1 SGHDN and CDR2 FVKESK.

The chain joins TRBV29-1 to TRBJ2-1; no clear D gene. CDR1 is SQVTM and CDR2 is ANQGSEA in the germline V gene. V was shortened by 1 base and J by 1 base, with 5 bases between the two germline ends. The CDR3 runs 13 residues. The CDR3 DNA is TGCAGCGTTGAAGGGGGTTCCTACAATGAGCAGTTCTTC. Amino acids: CSVEGGSYNEQFF.

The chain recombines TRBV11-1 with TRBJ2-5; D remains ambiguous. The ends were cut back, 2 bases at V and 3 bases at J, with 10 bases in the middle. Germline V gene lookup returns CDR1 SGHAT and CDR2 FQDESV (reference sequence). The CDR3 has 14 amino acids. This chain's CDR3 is CASSLNGGEETQYF. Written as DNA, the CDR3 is TGTGCCAGCAGCTTAAATGGCGGAGAAGAGACCCAGTACTTC.

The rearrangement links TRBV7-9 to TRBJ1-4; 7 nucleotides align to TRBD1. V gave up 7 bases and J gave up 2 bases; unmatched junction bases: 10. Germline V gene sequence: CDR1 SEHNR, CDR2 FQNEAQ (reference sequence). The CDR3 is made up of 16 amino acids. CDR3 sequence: CASTLRGPGTNEKLFF. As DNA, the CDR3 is TGTGCCAGCACCCTGAGGGGGCCAGGGACTAATGAAAAACTGTTTTTT.

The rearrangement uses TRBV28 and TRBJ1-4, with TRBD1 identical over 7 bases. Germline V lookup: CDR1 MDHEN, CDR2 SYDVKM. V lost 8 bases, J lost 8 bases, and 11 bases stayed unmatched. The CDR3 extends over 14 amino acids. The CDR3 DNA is TGTGCCAGCCGACGGGGACAGAGGGGGGAAAAACTGTTTTTT. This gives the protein CASRRGQRGEKLFF.

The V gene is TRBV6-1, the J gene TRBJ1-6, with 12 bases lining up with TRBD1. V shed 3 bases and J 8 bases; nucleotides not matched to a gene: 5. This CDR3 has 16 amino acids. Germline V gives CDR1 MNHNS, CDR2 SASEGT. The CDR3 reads CASSELGQGADSPLHF. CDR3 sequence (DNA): TGTGCCAGCAGTGAGCTGGGACAGGGGGCGGATTCACCCCTCCACTTT.

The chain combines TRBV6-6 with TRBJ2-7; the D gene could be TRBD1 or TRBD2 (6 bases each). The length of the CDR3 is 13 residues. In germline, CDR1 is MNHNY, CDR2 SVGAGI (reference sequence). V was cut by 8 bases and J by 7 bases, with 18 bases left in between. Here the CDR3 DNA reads TGTGCCAGCGGGCCTAGGGGGGCGGGAGAGCAGTACTTC. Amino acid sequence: CASGPRGAGEQYF.

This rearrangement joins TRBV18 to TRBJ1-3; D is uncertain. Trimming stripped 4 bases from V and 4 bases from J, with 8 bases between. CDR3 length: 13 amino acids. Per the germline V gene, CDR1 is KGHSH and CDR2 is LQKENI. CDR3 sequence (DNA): TGTGCCAGCTCACAAGAGTGGGGAAACACCATATATTTT. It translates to CASSQEWGNTIYF. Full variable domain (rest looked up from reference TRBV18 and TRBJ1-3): NAGVMQNPRHLVRRRGQEARLRCSPMKGHSHVYWYRQLPEEGLKFMVYLQKENIIDESGMPKERFSAEFPKEGPSILRIQQVVRGDSAAYFCASSQEWGNTIYFGEGSWLTVV.

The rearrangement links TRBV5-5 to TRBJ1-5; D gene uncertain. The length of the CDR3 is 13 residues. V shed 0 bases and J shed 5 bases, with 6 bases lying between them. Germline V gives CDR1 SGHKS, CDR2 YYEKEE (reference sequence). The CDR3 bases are TGTGCCAGCAGCTTGGACACCGATCAGCCCCAGCATTTT. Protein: CASSLDTDQPQHF. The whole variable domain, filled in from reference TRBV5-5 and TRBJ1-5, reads DAGVTQSPTHLIKTRGQQVTLRCSPISGHKSVSWYQQVLGQGPQFIFQYYEKEERGRGNFPDRFSARQFPNYSSELNVNALLLGDSALYLCASSLDTDQPQHFGDGTRLSIL.

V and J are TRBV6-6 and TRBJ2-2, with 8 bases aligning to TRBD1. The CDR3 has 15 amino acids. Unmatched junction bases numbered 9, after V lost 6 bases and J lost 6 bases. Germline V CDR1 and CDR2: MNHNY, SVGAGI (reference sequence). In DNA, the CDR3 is TGTGCCAGCAGCCGGGACAGGCCTAAGGCCGGGGAGCTGTTTTTT. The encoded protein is CASSRDRPKAGELFF.

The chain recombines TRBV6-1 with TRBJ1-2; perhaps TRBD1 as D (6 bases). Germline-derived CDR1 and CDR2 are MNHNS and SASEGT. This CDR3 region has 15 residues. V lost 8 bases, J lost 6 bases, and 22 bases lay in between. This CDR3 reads CASLRGLSGSDGYTF. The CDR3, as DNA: TGTGCCAGCTTGAGGGGGTTATCAGGTTCGGATGGCTACACCTTC.

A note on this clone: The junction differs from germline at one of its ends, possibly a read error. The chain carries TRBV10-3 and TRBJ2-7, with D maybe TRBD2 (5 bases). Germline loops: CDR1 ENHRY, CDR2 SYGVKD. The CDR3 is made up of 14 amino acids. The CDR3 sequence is CVISESGNSYEQYF. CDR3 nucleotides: TGTGTCATCAGTGAGTCCGGGAATTCCTACGAGCAGTACTTC.